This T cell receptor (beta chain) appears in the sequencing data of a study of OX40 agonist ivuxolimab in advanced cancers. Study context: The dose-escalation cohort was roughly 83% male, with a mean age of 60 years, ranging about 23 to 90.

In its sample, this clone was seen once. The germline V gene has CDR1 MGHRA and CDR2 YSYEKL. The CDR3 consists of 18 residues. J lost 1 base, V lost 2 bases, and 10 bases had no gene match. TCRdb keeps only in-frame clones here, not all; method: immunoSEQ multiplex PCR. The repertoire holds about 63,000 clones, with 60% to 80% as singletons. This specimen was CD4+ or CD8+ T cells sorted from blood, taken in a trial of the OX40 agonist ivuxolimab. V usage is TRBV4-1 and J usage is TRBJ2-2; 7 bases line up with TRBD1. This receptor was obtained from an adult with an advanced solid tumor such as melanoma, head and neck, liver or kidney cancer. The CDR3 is CASSQSRAGTVNTGELFF. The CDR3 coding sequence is TGCGCCAGCAGCCAATCCCGAGCAGGGACAGTGAACACCGGGGAGCTGTTTTTT.